Each of the 21 T cell receptor beta chains below was sequenced from the same sample in a study of blood T cell repertoires in COVID-19. The data were produced by immunoSEQ multiplex PCR, yet TCRdb's version contains in-frame clones alone and is incomplete. The sample lists hundreds of thousands of clones, 83% seen once, with 1.3% in the top ten. Sequenced input: peripheral blood. These receptors all come from a woman in her twenties or thirties with COVID-19, enrolled during active disease.

J is TRBJ1-1 and V is TRBV27; D is undetermined. The CDR3 sequence is 15 residues long. Germline CDR1 is MNHEY and CDR2 is SMNVEV (reference sequence). Trimming took 5 bases from V and 0 from J, leaving 13 bases between them. CDR3 DNA sequence: TGTGCCAGCAGTCCCTGGGGAGGGATGAACACTGAAGCTTTCTTT. It yields the protein CASSPWGGMNTEAFF.

The chain has TRBV7-5 and TRBJ2-5; TRBD2, as called in the table, went unchecked against the DNA. TRBV7-5 is labeled a pseudogene. This CDR3 contains 17 residues. Here the CDR3 reads CVRSLVLAGTYQETQYF. The CDR3 coding sequence is TGTGTCAGAAGCTTAGTACTAGCGGGAACCTACCAAGAGACCCAGTACTTC.

The CDR3 loop reads CAWLSLGTTPGETQYF. The CDR3 bases are TGTGCCTGGCTAAGCCTCGGGACAACCCCCGGAGAGACCCAGTACTTC. The chain is built from TRBV30 and TRBJ2-5, with a weak D call TRBD1 (6 bases). The germline V and J ends were trimmed by 5 bases and 4 bases, with 23 bases remaining between them. The CDR3 covers 16 residues. CDR1 and CDR2 (germline): GTSNPN, SVGIG (reference sequence).

The chain has TRBV7-9 and TRBJ1-3; D perhaps matches TRBD1 (5 bases). Germline loops: CDR1 SEHNR, CDR2 FQNEAQ (reference sequence). V was cut by 6 bases and J by 2 bases, with 11 bases left in between. This CDR3 has 14 amino acids. CDR3 sequence reads: CASRIGGAGNTIYF. In nucleotides, the CDR3 is TGTGCCAGCAGAATCGGGGGAGCTGGAAACACCATATATTTT. Complete variable domain (other parts from reference TRBV7-9 and TRBJ1-3): DTGVSQNPRHKITKRGQNVTFRCDPISEHNRLYWYRQTLGQGPEFLTYFQNEAQLEKSRLLSDRFSAERPKGSFSTLEIQRTEQGDSAMYLCASRIGGAGNTIYFGEGSWLTVV.

This chain joins TRBV5-6 and TRBJ1-1; TRBD1 aligns across 7 bases. CDR1 SGHDT and CDR2 YYEEEE come from the germline V gene. Trimming took 4 bases from V and 4 from J; bases not matched to a gene: 1. This CDR3 is 12 amino acids long. The CDR3 region is CASSPGGTEAFF. The CDR3 nucleotides read TGTGCCAGCAGCCCAGGGGGCACTGAAGCTTTCTTT.

The chain couples TRBV19 to TRBJ2-6; TRBD1 matches at 12 bases. Germline trimming cut 5 bases from V and 2 bases from J; bases unmatched to any gene: 4. This CDR3 region has 17 residues. Germline V gene lookup returns CDR1 LNHDA and CDR2 SQIVND (reference sequence). CDR3 residues: CASSLGQGATGANVLTF. The DNA for the CDR3 is TGTGCCAGTAGTCTGGGACAGGGGGCGACTGGGGCCAACGTCCTGACTTTC. Complete variable domain (other parts from reference TRBV19 and TRBJ2-6): DGGITQSPKYLFRKEGQNVTLSCEQNLNHDAMYWYRQDPGQGLRLIYYSQIVNDFQKGDIAEGYSVSREKKESFPLTVTSAQKNPTAFYLCASSLGQGATGANVLTFGAGSRLTVL.

The J gene is TRBJ1-5, the V gene TRBV30; tentative D call: TRBD1 (6 bases). The germline V gene has CDR1 GTSNPN and CDR2 SVGIG (reference sequence). The CDR3 totals 15 residues. V was cut by 1 base and J by 5 bases, with 15 bases left in between. The CDR3 DNA follows: TGTGCCTGGAGTGATGGCAGGGAGGGGGATCAGCCCCAGCATTTT. This encodes CAWSDGREGDQPQHF.

V is TRBV7-8 and J is TRBJ1-6, with D uncertain. The CDR3 extends over 15 amino acids. The V gene's germline CDR1 is SGHVS and CDR2 FQNEAQ. The V end lost 8 bases, the J end lost 0 bases, and 11 bases lay between the germline ends. CDR3 loop: CASRKMSSYNSPLHF. The CDR3 nucleotides read TGTGCCAGCCGAAAGATGAGCTCCTATAATTCACCCCTCCACTTT.

This sequence joins TRBV3-1 (or the pseudogene TRBV3-2) and TRBJ2-7, with TRBD1 matching 8 bases. In germline, CDR1 is LGHDT, CDR2 YNNKEL (reference sequence). Trimming took 1 base from V and 7 from J; bases not matched to a gene: 12. The CDR3 has 16 amino acids. CDR3 coding DNA: TGTGCCAGCAGCCAAGCGGTCCCGCAGGGGGCGCCTGAGCAGTACTTC. As protein: CASSQAVPQGAPEQYF.

This rearrangement joins TRBV2 to TRBJ2-7; D is ambiguous. The CDR3 is made up of 11 amino acids. V was cut by 5 bases and J by 6 bases, with 8 bases left in between. Germline-derived CDR1 and CDR2 are SNHLY and FYNNEI. CDR3 in amino acids: CASSPGSEQYF. CDR3 DNA: TGTGCCAGCAGTCCCGGGTCCGAGCAGTACTTC.

This clone appeared once. The chain combines TRBV9 with TRBJ2-3, with 11 bases fitting TRBD2. J gave up 3 bases and V 1 base, and 7 bases lay outside the gene matches. Per germline, CDR1 SGDLS and CDR2 YYNGEE. This CDR3 spans 17 amino acids. The CDR3 protein is CASSVSSLAGVTDTQYF. The CDR3 DNA reads as TGTGCCAGCAGCGTATCCTCACTAGCGGGAGTGACAGATACGCAGTATTTT.

The V gene is TRBV19, the J gene TRBJ2-7; D gene unclear. From germline, CDR1 is LNHDA and CDR2 SQIVND (reference sequence). This CDR3 is 16 amino acids long. V shed 4 bases and J shed 0 bases, with 16 bases lying between them. The CDR3 region is CASSTNDLGYSYEQYF. CDR3 nucleotides: TGTGCCAGTAGTACAAACGACCTGGGCTACTCCTACGAGCAGTACTTC.

This sequence joins TRBV28 and TRBJ1-4; 9 nucleotides match TRBD1. Trimming removed 2 bases from V and 8 bases from J; junction bases left unmatched: 6. CDR3 length equals 15 residues. CDR1 is MDHEN and CDR2 is SYDVKM in the germline V gene. DNA for the CDR3: TGTGCCAGCAGTTTAGCGGGACAGGGCCGGGAAAAACTGTTTTTT. This encodes CASSLAGQGREKLFF.

This chain uses TRBV6-5 with TRBJ2-7; TRBD2 matches 8 bases. The junction had 9 bases not matched to a gene; V was cut back by 7 bases and J by 4 bases. CDR1 is MNHEY, CDR2 SVGAGI, per germline. The CDR3 is 14 amino acids. The CDR3 DNA sequence: TGTGCCAGCACCGTACTAGCGGACTCATACGAGCAGTACTTC. This sequence encodes CASTVLADSYEQYF.

The gene calls are TRBV28 and TRBJ1-2; 9 positions agree with TRBD1. The V and J ends lost 3 bases and 8 bases, in that order; junction bases with no gene match: 10. The germline V gene has CDR1 MDHEN and CDR2 SYDVKM. This CDR3 has 15 amino acids. CDR3 DNA: TGTGCCAGCAGTTTCTTCTCACAGGGGGCTCGGGGCTACACCTTC. It codes for CASSFFSQGARGYTF.

This clone occurred once. This rearrangement joins TRBV9 to TRBJ2-7; D may be TRBD2 (6 bases). Germline V lookup: CDR1 SGDLS, CDR2 YYNGEE. The CDR3 is made up of 13 amino acids. Trimming took off 3 bases at V and 1 base at J, with 8 bases between the two ends. Written as DNA, the CDR3 is TGTGCCAGCAGCGATGGGAGGTCCTACGAGCAGTACTTC. Its protein product is CASSDGRSYEQYF.

V gene TRBV7-2 combines with J gene TRBJ2-3, with a tentative D call TRBD2 (6 bases). The CDR3 has 15 amino acids. Germline assignment: CDR1 SGHTA and CDR2 FQGNSA. V gave up 4 bases and J gave up 8 bases, with 19 bases separating them. The CDR3 coding sequence is TGTGCCAGCAGCTCCGGGGGTCCTAGCGCGGGTACGCAGTATTTT. The encoded protein is CASSSGGPSAGTQYF.

The rearrangement uses TRBV6-2 or TRBV6-3 and TRBJ1-5; D is possibly TRBD1 (6 bases). Germline CDR1 is MNHEY and CDR2 is SVGEGT. The CDR3 runs to 15 residues. V lost 4 bases and J lost 6, with 16 bases in between. CDR3 DNA sequence: TGTGCCAGCAGTTCGATGACAGGAGGTCCTCAGCCCCAGCATTTT. Its translation: CASSSMTGGPQPQHF.

In nucleotides, the CDR3 is TGTGCCAGCAGGACTAGTTTCCCCACAGATACGCAGTATTTT. It specifies CASRTSFPTDTQYF. The V call is TRBV27, the J call TRBJ2-3; D perhaps matches TRBD2 (6 bases). With 6 bases removed from V and 2 bases from J, the gap between germline ends came to 12 bases. Per the germline V gene, CDR1 is MNHEY and CDR2 is SMNVEV (reference sequence). This CDR3 spans 14 amino acids.

This chain links TRBV6-2 or TRBV6-3 with TRBJ2-5; possible D gene TRBD2, 6 bases. CDR3 length: 15 amino acids. Between the trimmed V and J ends, which lost 2 bases and 5 bases, there was a span of 15 bases. Per germline, CDR1 MNHEY and CDR2 SVGEGT. The CDR3 loop reads CASSYPVGGEETQYF. CDR3 DNA sequence: TGTGCCAGCAGTTACCCCGTCGGGGGAGAGGAGACCCAGTACTTC.

This clone was seen once. The rearrangement joins TRBV5-1 to TRBJ1-3, with D uncertain. V was cut by 0 bases and J by 1 base, with 8 bases left in between. Germline V lookup: CDR1 SGHRS, CDR2 YFSETQ. The CDR3 is 15 amino acids. The CDR3 DNA reads TGCGCCAGCAGCTTGGCGGGTGATTCTGGAAACACCATATATTTT. Amino acid sequence: CASSLAGDSGNTIYF.